These 3 T cell receptor beta chains were sequenced from one sample in a study of cytomegalovirus exposure and HLA in healthy donors. Use of 60 Vbeta and 13 Jbeta primers characterized the PCR. Libraries were prepared by immunoSEQ multiplex PCR; TCRdb keeps only in-frame clonotypes and omits some of them. The sample includes about 200,000 clones, approximately 80% of them seen just once. The sequenced sample was PBMCs. Receptor source: a girl aged 5-17 years in good health and CMV-seronegative.

This chain uses TRBV18 with TRBJ1-6; TRBD1 aligns across 9 bases. Germline lookup yields CDR1 KGHSH and CDR2 LQKENI. The trim removed 8 bases at V and 9 bases at J, leaving 14 bases unmatched. The CDR3 consists of 16 residues. CDR3 amino acids: CASAREQGAAGSPLHF. The CDR3 DNA reads as TGTGCCAGCGCCAGGGAACAGGGGGCAGCGGGTTCACCCCTCCACTTT.

The chain has TRBV4-2 and TRBJ2-3, with 13 bases that match TRBD2. The CDR3 totals 15 residues. Germline V lookup: CDR1 LGHNA, CDR2 YNFKEQ. Trimming removed 3 bases from V and 6 bases from J; junction bases left unmatched: 3. The CDR3 nucleotides read TGTGCCAGCAGCCACGGACTAGCGGGAGCCGATACGCAGTATTTT. Translation: CASSHGLAGADTQYF.

J is TRBJ2-3 and V is TRBV19, with a possible D match to TRBD1 (6 bases). The CDR3 covers 12 residues. The V and J ends lost 5 bases and 10 bases respectively, with 13 bases between them. Germline V gene sequence: CDR1 LNHDA, CDR2 SQIVND (reference sequence). This CDR3 reads CASSDTGRAQYF. CDR3 coding DNA: TGTGCCAGTAGTGACACAGGGAGAGCGCAGTATTTT.